These 10 T cell receptor beta chains were sequenced from one sample in a study of blood T cell repertoires in COVID-19. Measured with immunoSEQ multiplex PCR; TCRdb has only the in-frame clones, and not every one. The sample yields about 160,000 clones, more than 60% seen once. The sample consisted of peripheral blood. These receptors were collected from an older man with acute or convalescent COVID-19.

The rearrangement uses TRBV10-3 and TRBJ1-5, with 8 bases lining up with TRBD1. Germline CDR1 is ENHRY and CDR2 is SYGVKD. V dropped 8 bases and J dropped 3; count of bases not matched to a gene: 9. This CDR3 comprises 15 residues. CDR3 sequence (DNA): TGTGCCATCCAATCGGACAGGGCCCCCAATCAGCCCCAGCATTTT. Translating it yields CAIQSDRAPNQPQHF.

This chain links TRBV7-6 with TRBJ1-2; possible D gene TRBD1, 6 bases. This CDR3 region has 14 residues. Germline V gene lookup returns CDR1 SGHVS and CDR2 FNYEAQ. The V end was cut by 5 bases, the J end by 0 bases, with 10 bases between. The CDR3, as DNA: TGTGCCAGCAGCCCAGGACAGACTAACTATGGCTACACCTTC. It encodes CASSPGQTNYGYTF.

The J gene is TRBJ1-4, the V gene TRBV15, with TRBD1 matching over 7 bases. This CDR3 is built from 16 residues. Germline assignment: CDR1 LNHNV and CDR2 YYDKDF (reference sequence). After removal of 0 bases from V and 5 bases from J, the junction contained 6 bases not matched to a gene. CDR3 in DNA: TGTGCCACCAGCAGAGAGCAGGGACAGCAAAATGAAAAACTGTTTTTT. It translates to CATSREQGQQNEKLFF. The full variable domain, with the rest looked up from reference TRBV15 and TRBJ1-4, is DAMVIQNPRYQVTQFGKPVTLSCSQTLNHNVMYWYQQKSSQAPKLLFHYYDKDFNNEADTPDNFQSRRPNTSFCFLDIRSPGLGDTAMYLCATSREQGQQNEKLFFGSGTQLSVL.

V usage is TRBV24-1 and J usage is TRBJ2-5, with TRBD1 matching over 10 bases. Germline V gene data show CDR1 as KGHDR and CDR2 as SFDVKD. This CDR3 has 17 residues. Trimming cost V 0 bases and J 1 base; bases outside gene matches: 4. CDR3: CATSDLGRQGAQETQYF. In DNA form, the CDR3 reads TGTGCCACCAGTGATTTGGGGCGACAGGGGGCCCAAGAGACCCAGTACTTC.

The chain recombines TRBV28 with TRBJ2-5; 7 bases match TRBD1. The trim removed 2 bases at V and 2 bases at J, leaving 5 bases unmatched. Looked up from germline, CDR1 is MDHEN and CDR2 is SYDVKM. The CDR3 consists of 15 residues. DNA of the CDR3: TGTGCCAGCAGTTTAATAGGCAGGGGGCAAGAGACCCAGTACTTC. As protein: CASSLIGRGQETQYF.

The rearrangement links TRBV27 to TRBJ2-5, with D maybe TRBD2 (6 bases). The CDR3 covers 14 residues. V lost 4 bases, J lost 2 bases, and 11 bases lay in between. Looked up from germline, CDR1 is MNHEY and CDR2 is SMNVEV (reference sequence). The CDR3 DNA follows: TGTGCCAGCAGTTCCCCCGGGAGACAAGAGACCCAGTACTTC. It yields the protein CASSSPGRQETQYF.

This clone was seen just once. The V call is TRBV10-3, the J call TRBJ2-5, with 9 bases lining up with TRBD2. Germline V gene sequence: CDR1 ENHRY, CDR2 SYGVKD. Losses at the gene ends were 6 bases for V and 1 base for J; bases not matched to a gene: 6. The CDR3 covers 15 residues. The CDR3 DNA is TGTGCCATCAGCCCAATAGCGGGGGTCCAAGAGACCCAGTACTTC. Encoded protein: CAISPIAGVQETQYF.

The chain combines TRBV6-2 or TRBV6-3 with TRBJ2-2; no clear D gene. The V gene's germline CDR1 is MNHEY and CDR2 SVGEGT. The CDR3 is 16 amino acids. Between the trimmed V and J ends, which lost 2 bases and 1 base, there was a span of 11 bases. The CDR3, as DNA: TGTGCCAGCAGTTACACAAGGAGTGGGAACACCGGGGAGCTGTTTTTT. Its translation is CASSYTRSGNTGELFF.

V and J are TRBV2 and TRBJ2-6; TRBD2 matches at 7 bases. CDR1 is SNHLY and CDR2 is FYNNEI in the germline V gene. The J segment lost 3 bases and the V segment lost 5 bases, leaving 1 base of the junction unmatched. This CDR3 contains 14 residues. CDR3 sequence (DNA): TGTGCCAGCAGTTGGGAGGGTGGGGCCAACGTCCTGACTTTC. Translating it yields CASSWEGGANVLTF.

The chain links TRBV30 to TRBJ1-5; D ambiguous. The germline V gene has CDR1 GTSNPN and CDR2 SVGIG (reference sequence). V was clipped by 0 bases and J by 4 bases, with 13 bases between them. This CDR3 region has 15 residues. Here the CDR3 DNA reads TGTGCCTGGAGTGTACCGACTCGGCCTAATCAGCCCCAGCATTTT. As protein: CAWSVPTRPNQPQHF. Full variable domain (missing parts from reference TRBV30 and TRBJ1-5): SQTIHQWPATLVQPVGSPLSLECTVEGTSNPNLYWYRQAAGRGLQLLFYSVGIGQISSEVPQNLSASRPQDRQFILSSKKLLLSDSGFYLCAWSVPTRPNQPQHFGDGTRLSIL.